Below are 17 T cell receptor beta chains sequenced from a single sample in a study of persistence of HIV-infected CD4 T cells. The immunoSEQ assay was version 4, run in survey mode. Libraries were prepared by immunoSEQ multiplex PCR; TCRdb keeps only in-frame clonotypes and omits some of them. In the table there are around 40,000 clones, around 89% of which are singletons. Anti-CD3/anti-CD28 beads served as a nonspecific positive control stimulus. Responding CD4+ T cells were sorted by upregulation of both CD40 ligand and CD69. These receptors' targets are unknown. Sequenced material: CD4+ T cells sorted from PBMCs after roughly 18-hour stimulation, taken from a patient who received antiretroviral therapy. Receptors were obtained from an adult woman with HIV who was CMV-seropositive.

The rearrangement links TRBV3-1 (or the pseudogene TRBV3-2) to TRBJ2-7, with 12 bases matching TRBD1. The CDR3 is made up of 15 amino acids. From germline, CDR1 is LGHDT and CDR2 YNNKEL (reference sequence). V was clipped by 0 bases and J by 5 bases; unmatched bases: 2. The CDR3 sequence is CASSQEGQGANEQYF. The CDR3 region has the DNA TGTGCCAGCAGCCAAGAGGGACAGGGGGCTAACGAGCAGTACTTC.

V and J are TRBV19 and TRBJ1-2; 8 bases are a match to TRBD1. The CDR3 is 11 residues long. The V gene's germline CDR1 is LNHDA and CDR2 SQIVND (reference sequence). After removal of 7 bases from V and 7 bases from J, the junction contained 2 bases not matched to a gene. CDR3 sequence reads: CASTGGIGYTF. CDR3 DNA: TGTGCCAGTACAGGGGGCATTGGCTACACCTTC.

CDR3 nucleotides: TGCGCCAGCAGTCCATCCAGGGGGAACACTGAAGCTTTCTTT. Its translation: CASSPSRGNTEAFF. This chain connects TRBV23-1 to TRBJ1-1; possibly TRBD1 for D (6 bases). TRBV23-1 is an open reading frame whose function is uncertain. The CDR3 has 14 residues. V lost 4 bases to trimming and J lost 1 base, with 10 bases between them.

V gene TRBV6-5 combines with J gene TRBJ2-6, with D maybe TRBD2 (6 bases). There are 15 residues in the CDR3. Deletions cut 1 base from V and 3 bases from J, with 7 bases between. Germline loops: CDR1 MNHEY, CDR2 SVGAGI. The CDR3 sequence: CASSYWGGGANVLTF. The CDR3 nucleotides read TGTGCCAGCAGTTACTGGGGAGGTGGGGCCAACGTCCTGACTTTC.

V is TRBV5-1 and J is TRBJ2-1; D possibly corresponds to TRBD1 (6 bases). CDR1 and CDR2 from the germline V gene are SGHRS and YFSETQ. V lost 4 bases and J 2 bases, leaving 7 bases between the germline ends. This CDR3 spans 13 amino acids. As DNA, the CDR3 is TGCGCCAGCAGCAGGGACACCTACAATGAGCAGTTCTTC. The encoded protein is CASSRDTYNEQFF.

The chain couples TRBV5-5 to TRBJ2-7; 8 nucleotides agree with TRBD1. Per germline, CDR1 SGHKS and CDR2 YYEKEE (reference sequence). V shed 1 base and J 2 bases; nucleotides not matched to a gene: 5. The CDR3 length is 15 residues. The chain's CDR3 is CASSLLGQAPYEQYF. The DNA of the CDR3 is TGTGCCAGCAGCTTGCTGGGACAGGCCCCCTACGAGCAGTACTTC.

This chain joins TRBV6-5 and TRBJ1-5; D might be TRBD1 (5 bases). From germline, CDR1 is MNHEY and CDR2 SVGAGI. The CDR3 runs 14 residues. The V gene lost 2 bases and the J gene lost 7 bases, with 12 bases spanning the gap. The DNA of the CDR3 is TGTGCCAGCAGTTACATCGGGGGGGGACAGCCCCAGCATTTT. This encodes CASSYIGGGQPQHF.

The V and J genes are TRBV4-2 and TRBJ2-7; 9 nucleotides match TRBD1. There are 16 residues in the CDR3. V trimming: 4 bases; J trimming: 2 bases; junction bases outside the gene matches: 9. Germline-derived CDR1 and CDR2 are LGHNA and YNFKEQ. The CDR3 spells CASSRDARQGAYEQYF. CDR3 coding DNA: TGTGCCAGCAGCCGAGACGCAAGACAGGGGGCCTACGAGCAGTACTTC.

V gene TRBV19 combines with J gene TRBJ2-7; the match to TRBD1 covers 10 bases. The trim removed 6 bases at V and 3 bases at J, leaving 2 bases unmatched. Germline CDR1 LNHDA, CDR2 SQIVND (reference sequence). The CDR3 contains 13 residues. This CDR3 is CASRGQGSYEQYF. The CDR3 nucleotides read TGTGCCAGTAGGGGACAGGGGAGCTACGAGCAGTACTTC.

This sequence joins TRBV7-8 and TRBJ1-1; no clear D. Trimming left V 5 bases short and J 0 bases short, with 13 bases between. Per germline, CDR1 SGHVS and CDR2 FQNEAQ. The CDR3 is 15 residues long. CDR3: CASSPEGGMNTEAFF. In DNA form, the CDR3 reads TGTGCCAGCAGCCCCGAGGGTGGGATGAACACTGAAGCTTTCTTT.

The chain couples TRBV18 to TRBJ1-2; TRBD1 is a possible D gene (6 bases). CDR3 length: 14 residues. Germline loops: CDR1 KGHSH, CDR2 LQKENI. V dropped 4 bases and J dropped 3 bases, with 12 bases sitting between them. The CDR3: CASSRDTQDYGYTF. The CDR3 DNA sequence: TGTGCCAGCTCACGGGACACGCAGGACTATGGCTACACCTTC.

The rearrangement uses TRBV7-8 and TRBJ1-2; D possibly corresponds to TRBD1 (6 bases). The ends were cut back, 0 bases at V and 8 bases at J, with 7 bases in the middle. CDR1 is SGHVS and CDR2 is FQNEAQ in the germline V gene. CDR3 length: 12 residues. Written as DNA, the CDR3 is TGTGCCAGCAGCTTAGCGGGGGGCGGCTACACCTTC. Protein: CASSLAGGGYTF.

The V gene is TRBV2, the J gene TRBJ2-3; D possibly uses TRBD1 or TRBD2 (6 bases each). V dropped 3 bases and J dropped 1 base, with 11 bases sitting between them. The CDR3 sequence is 15 residues long. Germline values: CDR1 SNHLY, CDR2 FYNNEI. The CDR3 bases are TGTGCCAGCAGTGAGGGGGGCTTTGGCACAGATACGCAGTATTTT. It yields the protein CASSEGGFGTDTQYF.

CDR3 in DNA: TGTGCCAGCAGTTTAGGGGGGGTGGCTGAAGCTTTCTTT. It encodes CASSLGGVAEAFF. V is TRBV12-3 or TRBV12-4 and J is TRBJ1-1; maybe TRBD1 (5 bases). V was cut by 1 base and J by 6 bases, with 9 bases left in between. This CDR3 spans 13 amino acids.

The rearrangement uses TRBV29-1 and TRBJ2-2; D is uncertain. The CDR3 is 14 amino acids. V shed 2 bases and J shed 4 bases, with 11 bases lying between them. CDR1 is SQVTM and CDR2 is ANQGSEA in the germline V gene. The CDR3 DNA follows: TGCAGCGTTGAAACCAGGATAGGCACCGGGGAGCTGTTTTTT. This encodes CSVETRIGTGELFF.

The V and J genes are TRBV5-1 and TRBJ2-1; D remains ambiguous. Germline-derived CDR1 and CDR2 are SGHRS and YFSETQ. Trimming took off 0 bases at V and 8 bases at J, with 15 bases between the two ends. This CDR3 spans 15 amino acids. The CDR3 DNA is TGCGCCAGCAGCTTGGGGTCGGAATACTGGGATGAGCAGTTCTTC. This sequence encodes CASSLGSEYWDEQFF.

The chain uses TRBV25-1 and TRBJ1-1, with no clear D. V lost 1 base to trimming and J lost 3 bases, with 9 bases between them. The CDR3 is made up of 14 amino acids. Per the germline V gene, CDR1 is MGHDK and CDR2 is SYGVNS. The CDR3 DNA sequence: TGTGCCAGCAGTGAATTCGGGGTCGACACTGAAGCTTTCTTT. Its protein product is CASSEFGVDTEAFF.